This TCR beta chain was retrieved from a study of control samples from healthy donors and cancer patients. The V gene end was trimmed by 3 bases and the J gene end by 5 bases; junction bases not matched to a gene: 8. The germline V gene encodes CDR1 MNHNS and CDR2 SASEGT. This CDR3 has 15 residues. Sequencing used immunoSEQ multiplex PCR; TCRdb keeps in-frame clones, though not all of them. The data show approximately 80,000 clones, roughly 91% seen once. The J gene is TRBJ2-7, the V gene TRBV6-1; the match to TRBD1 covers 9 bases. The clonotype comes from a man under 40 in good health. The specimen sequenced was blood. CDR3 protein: CASSDPGQGSNEQYF. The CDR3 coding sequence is TGTGCCAGCAGTGATCCGGGACAGGGATCCAACGAGCAGTACTTC.